What follows describes a single TCR beta chain. The trim removed 0 bases at V and 1 base at J, leaving 8 bases unmatched. Looked up from germline, CDR1 is LGHNA and CDR2 is YNFKEQ. The CDR3 sequence is 17 residues long. The data belong to a study of shared clonotypes between healthy human individuals. Deep-level assay runs were performed. Ten immunoSEQ deep assay plates were used to sequence the DNA of unsorted PBMCs. Original handling: From ImmunoSEQ came sequences covering only the junction and carrying no quality scores, so filtering differed. The table came from immunoSEQ multiplex PCR; TCRdb's copy has only in-frame clones and leaves some out. From that table come the V and J calls and clone size; the DNA was used to work out D and trimming. The table has hundreds of thousands of clones, about four fifths seen once.

Sequenced material: PBMCs. This sequence originates from a woman aged 40-49 years in good health. Some clones in this sample may be carry-over from other donors' samples. V and J are TRBV4-2 and TRBJ2-7, with TRBD2 identical over 8 bases. The CDR3 is CASSQEQAGEGSYEQYF. The CDR3 DNA reads as TGTGCCAGCAGCCAAGAACAAGCGGGAGAAGGTTCCTACGAGCAGTACTTC.